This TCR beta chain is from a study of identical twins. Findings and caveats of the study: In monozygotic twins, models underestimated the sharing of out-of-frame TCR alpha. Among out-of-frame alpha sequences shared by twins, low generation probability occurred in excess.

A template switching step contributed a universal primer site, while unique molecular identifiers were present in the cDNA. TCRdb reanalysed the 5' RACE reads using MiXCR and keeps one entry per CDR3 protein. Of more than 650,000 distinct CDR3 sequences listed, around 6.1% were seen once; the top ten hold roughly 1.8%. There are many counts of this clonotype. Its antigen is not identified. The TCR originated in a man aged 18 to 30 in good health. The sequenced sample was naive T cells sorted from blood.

CDR3 loop: CASSPPVRQGGHYEQYF. The CDR3 DNA reads TGTGCCAGCTCACCACCGGTACGACAGGGGGGTCACTACGAGCAGTACTTC. The J gene is TRBJ2-7, the V gene TRBV18; 9 bases line up with TRBD1. This CDR3 is 17 amino acids long. Looked up from germline, CDR1 is KGHSH and CDR2 is LQKENI. V shed 0 bases, J shed 3 bases, and the junction held 9 bases outside the gene matches.